A single sample is the source of the 4 T cell receptor beta chains below, sequenced in a study of T cell changes during pregnancy in multiple sclerosis. Sequencing was performed with immunoSEQ multiplex PCR; in TCRdb, only in-frame clones are kept and a portion is missing. This table has 35,000 to 45,000 clones, about 88% appearing once. The source material was CD4+ T cells from peripheral blood mononuclear cells, sampled in the first trimester of pregnancy. The origin of the receptors is a female donor with multiple sclerosis, enrolled in a pregnancy study.

The chain joins TRBV28 to TRBJ1-4; 7 nucleotides line up with TRBD1. J gave up 9 bases and V 5 bases, and 6 bases lay outside the gene matches. In germline, CDR1 is MDHEN, CDR2 SYDVKM. The CDR3 is made up of 13 amino acids. CDR3 sequence: CASSATGVKKLFF. The CDR3 bases are TGTGCCAGCAGTGCAACAGGGGTGAAAAAACTGTTTTTT. Using reference TRBV28 and TRBJ1-4 for the parts outside the CDR3, the full variable domain is DVKVTQSSRYLVKRTGEKVFLECVQDMDHENMFWYRQDPGLGLRLIYFSYDVKMKEKGDIPEGYSVSREKKERFSLILESASTNQTSMYLCASSATGVKKLFFGSGTQLSVL.

Here the CDR3 DNA reads TGCGCCAGCACCGAAAGGACAGCTTCCACTGAAGCTTTCTTT. The encoded protein is CASTERTASTEAFF. The chain is built from TRBV5-1 and TRBJ1-1; D may be TRBD1 (6 bases). This CDR3 is built from 14 residues. Deletions cut 6 bases from V and 4 bases from J, with 16 bases between. CDR1 and CDR2 from the germline V gene are SGHRS and YFSETQ.

This chain connects TRBV30 to TRBJ1-5; a weak D match, TRBD1 (5 bases). This CDR3 contains 14 residues. Germline CDR1 and CDR2: GTSNPN and SVGIG (reference sequence). Trimming cost V 0 bases and J 3 bases, with 9 bases left between them. CDR3 loop: CAWSVGQFNQPQHF. CDR3 DNA: TGTGCCTGGAGTGTGGGGCAGTTCAATCAGCCCCAGCATTTT.

V gene TRBV27 combines with J gene TRBJ2-1; the match to TRBD2 covers 8 bases. This CDR3 region has 17 residues. V shed 3 bases, J shed 5 bases, and the junction held 12 bases outside the gene matches. Germline values: CDR1 MNHEY, CDR2 SMNVEV (reference sequence). The CDR3 reads CASSFYKSGGFNNEQFF. The CDR3 bases are TGTGCCAGCAGTTTCTATAAAAGCGGGGGTTTCAACAATGAGCAGTTCTTC.